Given below is one T cell receptor beta chain in context. The data are from a study of blood T cell repertoires in COVID-19. Study-wide context: COVID-19 samples, acute and convalescent, were from the United States, Italy and Spain.

Germline trimming cut 4 bases from V and 3 bases from J; bases unmatched to any gene: 2. CDR3 size: 14 residues. CDR1 SGHRS and CDR2 YFSETQ come from the germline V gene. Data came from immunoSEQ multiplex PCR; TCRdb stores just in-frame clones and leaves some out. Altogether over 150,000 clones are present, 70% to 85% being singletons, with the ten largest covering about 6.4%. The origin of this receptor is a human donor in a cohort sampled during active COVID-19. This chain uses TRBV5-1 with TRBJ2-7; 12 nucleotides align to TRBD1. Sequencing used peripheral blood. Here the CDR3 DNA reads TGCGCCAGCAGCCGGGACAGGGGGCTCTACGAGCAGTACTTC. This gives the protein CASSRDRGLYEQYF. The full variable domain, its missing parts supplied by reference TRBV5-1 and TRBJ2-7, is KAGVTQTPRYLIKTRGQQVTLSCSPISGHRSVSWYQQTPGQGLQFLFEYFSETQRNKGNFPGRFSGRQFSNSRSEMNVSTLELGDSALYLCASSRDRGLYEQYFGPGTRLTVT.